The 2 T cell receptor beta chains in this list originate from one sample, sequenced in a study of blood T cell repertoires in COVID-19. Measured with immunoSEQ multiplex PCR; TCRdb has only the in-frame clones, and not every one. The sample gives around 220,000 clones, 82% of which show up once; 4.5% to 6% is in the top ten. Sequenced material: peripheral blood. All receptors derive from a woman over 75 with active or convalescent COVID-19.

V is TRBV27 and J is TRBJ1-1, with D tentatively TRBD1 (5 bases). This CDR3 is 14 amino acids long. V lost 8 bases, J lost 3 bases, and 16 bases lay in between. Germline V gene lookup returns CDR1 MNHEY and CDR2 SMNVEV (reference sequence). CDR3 DNA: TGTGCCAGCGGCTACAGGAGTGGGGACACTGAAGCTTTCTTT. Its translation is CASGYRSGDTEAFF.

This clone was found a few times. This chain connects TRBV15 to TRBJ2-7, with TRBD1 matching over 9 bases. CDR3 length equals 16 residues. The germline V gene encodes CDR1 LNHNV and CDR2 YYDKDF (reference sequence). J lost 4 bases, V lost 3 bases, and 10 bases had no gene match. Here the CDR3 reads CATSRNPWGQGYEQYF. The CDR3, as DNA: TGTGCCACCAGCAGGAACCCGTGGGGACAGGGTTACGAGCAGTACTTC. The variable domain in full, with the rest retrieved from reference TRBV15 and TRBJ2-7, is DAMVIQNPRYQVTQFGKPVTLSCSQTLNHNVMYWYQQKSSQAPKLLFHYYDKDFNNEADTPDNFQSRRPNTSFCFLDIRSPGLGDTAMYLCATSRNPWGQGYEQYFGPGTRLTVT.